This TCR beta chain emerged from a study of cytomegalovirus exposure and HLA in healthy donors. General study findings and limits: For most TCR beta V segments, an earlier analysis put the productive rate at about 90% or about 30% of the time.

The table lists this clone with a few counts. What it binds is unknown. Germline V gene data show CDR1 as KGHSH and CDR2 as LQKENI. The CDR3 has 15 amino acids. With V trimmed by 3 bases and J by 3 bases, 2 bases remained unmatched. The study ran its PCR with 60 Vbeta and 13 Jbeta primers. The authors' processing: Later analysis identified 65 million to 80 million unique TCR beta chains, about 12 million shared. TCRdb keeps only in-frame clones here, not all; method: immunoSEQ multiplex PCR. V and J calls plus clone size are reproduced from that table; the DNA served to infer D and trimming. The top ten hold 4.5% to 5% of the sample, which has about 130,000 clones, over 75% seen once.

The V and J genes are TRBV18 and TRBJ1-3; the match to TRBD1 covers 10 bases. The sequencing input was PBMCs. The TCR comes from a young man in good health. CDR3 amino acids: CASSPDRGHGNTIYF. The DNA for the CDR3 is TGTGCCAGCTCACCCGACAGGGGGCATGGAAACACCATATATTTT.